What follows are 17 T cell receptor beta chains derived from one specimen sequenced in a study of cytomegalovirus exposure and HLA in healthy donors. The PCR used 60 Vbeta and 13 Jbeta primers. Measured with immunoSEQ multiplex PCR; TCRdb has only the in-frame clones, and not every one. The table has under 200,000 clones, 60% to 85% seen once. Sequencing was carried out using PBMCs. These receptors all stem from a woman aged 45-59 years in good health and CMV-seropositive.

This clone appeared a few times. This chain joins TRBV5-4 and TRBJ2-5; no firm D call. The V gene's germline CDR1 is SGHNT and CDR2 YYREEE (reference sequence). This CDR3 spans 16 amino acids. With 1 base removed from V and 2 bases from J, the gap between germline ends came to 15 bases. The DNA of the CDR3 is TGTGCCAGCAGCTTGTCGTTAAACACCCAGCAAGAGACCCAGTACTTC. This translates into CASSLSLNTQQETQYF. Filled out from reference TRBV5-4 and TRBJ2-5, the complete variable domain reads ETGVTQSPTHLIKTRGQQVTLRCSSQSGHNTVSWYQQALGQGPQFIFQYYREEENGRGNFPPRFSGLQFPNYSSELNVNALELDDSALYLCASSLSLNTQQETQYFGPGTRLLVL.

This clone was observed a single time. The chain is built from TRBV7-2 and TRBJ1-1; 8 nucleotides agree with TRBD1. Germline CDR1 reads SGHTA; CDR2 reads FQGNSA. This CDR3 comprises 13 residues. V lost 5 bases, J lost 8 bases, and 7 bases stayed unmatched. The CDR3 DNA is TGTGCCAGCAGCCCCCAGCGACAGGGGGAAGCTTTCTTT. This gives the protein CASSPQRQGEAFF.

Turning to this clone: At one of its ends the junction is not consistent with the germline gene, which may arise from a read error. The chain joins TRBV5-4 to TRBJ2-1, with TRBD1 matching over 7 bases. The CDR3 contains 14 residues. Germline CDR1 and CDR2: SGHNT and YYREEE (reference sequence). Here the CDR3 DNA reads TGTGCCAGCAGGTTGGACAGGAGCTTAAATGAGCAGTTCTTC. It specifies CASRLDRSLNEQFF.

V and J are TRBV5-8 and TRBJ2-1, with TRBD2 identical over 14 bases. The CDR3 runs to 15 residues. CDR1 SGHTS and CDR2 YDEGEE come from the germline V gene. V dropped 4 bases and J dropped 10; count of bases not matched to a gene: 7. The CDR3 loop reads CASSRGLAGGEEQFF. In nucleotides, the CDR3 is TGTGCCAGCAGCCGAGGACTAGCGGGGGGAGAGGAGCAGTTCTTC.

The chain combines TRBV7-3 with TRBJ2-3; TRBD1 matches 11 bases. With V trimmed by 4 bases and J by 12 bases, 6 bases remained unmatched. The CDR3 sequence is 13 residues long. Germline values: CDR1 SGHTA, CDR2 FQGTGA. DNA of the CDR3: TGTGCCAGCAGCTCCGGCGGGACAGGGGGACAGTATTTT. Its protein product is CASSSGGTGGQYF.

The V gene is TRBV5-1, the J gene TRBJ2-5; 11 bases agree with TRBD2. This CDR3 contains 16 residues. Germline V gene lookup returns CDR1 SGHRS and CDR2 YFSETQ. Germline trimming cut 4 bases from V and 4 bases from J; bases unmatched to any gene: 9. As DNA, the CDR3 is TGCGCCAGCAGCGCTCTGACTAGCGGGGCCGGAGAGACCCAGTACTTC. This codes for CASSALTSGAGETQYF.

Only one count was recorded for this clone. The V call is TRBV12-5, the J call TRBJ2-5; D ambiguous. Germline lookup yields CDR1 LGHNT and CDR2 FRNRAP. CDR3 length: 13 amino acids. V lost 5 bases and J 0 bases, leaving 7 bases between the germline ends. CDR3: CASGQHHQETQYF. The CDR3 coding sequence is TGTGCTAGTGGTCAACACCACCAAGAGACCCAGTACTTC.

V gene TRBV5-6 combines with J gene TRBJ2-1; D is ambiguous. The germline V gene encodes CDR1 SGHDT and CDR2 YYEEEE. The length of the CDR3 is 14 residues. Between the trimmed V and J ends, which lost 4 bases and 0 bases, there was a span of 8 bases. CDR3 nucleotide sequence: TGTGCCAGCAGCCCCTATGACTCCTACAATGAGCAGTTCTTC. Residues: CASSPYDSYNEQFF.

This clone has only a few counts. The chain carries TRBV25-1 and TRBJ1-1; D is undetermined. This CDR3 contains 14 residues. V dropped 1 base and J dropped 11 bases, with 17 bases sitting between them. Germline loops: CDR1 MGHDK, CDR2 SYGVNS. The CDR3 coding sequence is TGTGCCAGCAGTGAATCGGGCCAGGCCCCGGGGGCTTTCTTT. Protein product: CASSESGQAPGAFF.

This clone came up a few times. The J gene is TRBJ1-1, the V gene TRBV6-6; D gene ambiguous. CDR1 is MNHNY, CDR2 SVGAGI, per germline (reference sequence). CDR3 length: 13 residues. Trimming took off 6 bases at V and 3 bases at J, with 11 bases between the two ends. CDR3 coding DNA: TGTGCCAGCAGCAACGGGGAATACACTGAAGCTTTCTTT. Translation: CASSNGEYTEAFF.

In the case of this clone: Other DNA sequences in this sample translate to the same CDR3. The gene calls are TRBV7-3 and TRBJ2-3; no firm D call. The V and J ends lost 2 bases and 1 base respectively, with 4 bases between them. Germline values: CDR1 SGHTA, CDR2 FQGTGA. The CDR3 is 13 amino acids. Written as DNA, the CDR3 is TGTGCCAGCAGCTTACAGGGCACAGATACGCAGTATTTT. Protein sequence: CASSLQGTDTQYF. Full variable domain (remainder filled in from reference TRBV7-3 and TRBJ2-3): GAGVSQTPSNKVTEKGKYVELRCDPISGHTALYWYRQSLGQGPEFLIYFQGTGAADDSGLPNDRFFAVRPEGSVSTLKIQRTERGDSAVYLCASSLQGTDTQYFGPGTRLTVL.

CDR3 nucleotides: TGTGCCATACCCGGGACTAGGGATGGAGATGAGCAGTTCTTC. Translating gives CAIPGTRDGDEQFF. This sequence joins TRBV2 and TRBJ2-1; TRBD2 aligns across 8 bases. The CDR3 extends over 14 amino acids. The germline gives CDR1 SNHLY, CDR2 FYNNEI. V trimming: 10 bases; J trimming: 8 bases; junction bases outside the gene matches: 13.

The rearrangement uses TRBV2 and TRBJ2-7; D is perhaps TRBD2 (6 bases). This CDR3 region has 14 residues. Looked up from germline, CDR1 is SNHLY and CDR2 is FYNNEI. Trimming removed 8 bases from V and 0 bases from J, with 14 bases in between. CDR3 sequence (DNA): TGTGCCAGCGCCACAGCGGGTGGCTCCTACGAGCAGTACTTC. Its protein is CASATAGGSYEQYF.

This clone was recorded once. This chain links TRBV9 with TRBJ2-3, with 10 bases fitting TRBD2. CDR3 length equals 16 residues. J lost 1 base, V lost 4 bases, and 6 bases had no gene match. The germline V gene has CDR1 SGDLS and CDR2 YYNGEE. The CDR3 coding sequence is TGTGCCAGCAGCCCCCGCGGACTAGCGGGCACAGATACGCAGTATTTT. Translated: CASSPRGLAGTDTQYF.

This sequence joins TRBV7-3 and TRBJ1-2; the match to TRBD1 covers 8 bases. V was pared by 0 bases and J by 7 bases, with 4 bases of the junction left unmatched. The CDR3 totals 14 residues. In germline, CDR1 is SGHTA, CDR2 FQGTGA. The CDR3 bases are TGTGCCAGCAGCTTAACATCAGGGGGCAGTGGCTACACCTTC. Residues: CASSLTSGGSGYTF.

The V call is TRBV7-9, the J call TRBJ1-6; D ambiguous. The germline gives CDR1 SEHNR, CDR2 FQNEAQ (reference sequence). Trimming removed 0 bases from V and 0 bases from J, with 3 bases in between. The CDR3 consists of 15 residues. The CDR3 coding sequence is TGTGCCAGCAGCTTAGCTAGCTCCTATAATTCACCCCTCCACTTT. Translation gives CASSLASSYNSPLHF.

The rearrangement joins TRBV18 to TRBJ2-3; 7 bases are a match to TRBD2. Germline V lookup: CDR1 KGHSH, CDR2 LQKENI. The length of the CDR3 is 14 residues. The V segment lost 2 bases and the J segment 1 base; nucleotides outside the gene matches: 0. CDR3 sequence reads: CASSPAGGTDTQYF. CDR3 nucleotide sequence: TGTGCCAGCTCACCAGCGGGGGGCACAGATACGCAGTATTTT.